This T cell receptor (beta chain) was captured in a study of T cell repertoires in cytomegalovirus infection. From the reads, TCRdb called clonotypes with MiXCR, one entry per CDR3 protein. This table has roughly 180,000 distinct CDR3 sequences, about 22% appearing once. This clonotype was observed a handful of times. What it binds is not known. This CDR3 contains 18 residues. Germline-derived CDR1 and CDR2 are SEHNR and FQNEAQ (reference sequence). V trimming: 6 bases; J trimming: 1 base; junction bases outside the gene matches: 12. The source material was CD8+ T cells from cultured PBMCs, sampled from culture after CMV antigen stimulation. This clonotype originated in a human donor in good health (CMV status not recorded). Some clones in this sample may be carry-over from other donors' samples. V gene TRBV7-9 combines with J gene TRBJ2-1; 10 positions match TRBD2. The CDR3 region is CASSPGTSASPSYNEQFF. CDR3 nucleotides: TGTGCCAGCAGTCCCGGGACTAGCGCCTCTCCTTCCTACAATGAGCAGTTCTTC.